These 9 T cell receptor beta chains were sequenced from one sample in a study of blood T cell repertoires in COVID-19. Profiling relied on immunoSEQ multiplex PCR, and the TCRdb table lists in-frame clones only, not all of them. The sample has approximately 160,000 clones; around 87% are singletons. The specimen was peripheral blood. The receptors were gathered from a man aged 55 to 70 with COVID-19, enrolled during active disease.

The chain has TRBV11-3 and TRBJ1-3, with 7 bases aligning to TRBD1. Trimming took 3 bases from V and 0 from J; bases not matched to a gene: 14. CDR3 length: 19 amino acids. Germline V gives CDR1 SGHNT, CDR2 YENEEA. The CDR3 loop is CASSFDRDGGSSSGNTIYF. The CDR3 DNA follows: TGTGCCAGCAGCTTCGACAGGGATGGAGGCTCGAGCTCTGGAAACACCATATATTTT.

Comment on this clone: Distinct nucleotide sequences in the sample also encode this CDR3. V usage is TRBV7-6 and J usage is TRBJ2-5, with 7 bases identical to TRBD2. The J segment lost 5 bases and the V segment lost 0 bases, leaving 3 bases of the junction unmatched. The CDR3 is made up of 14 amino acids. Germline lookup yields CDR1 SGHVS and CDR2 FNYEAQ. Here the CDR3 reads CASSLAGGGETQYF. CDR3 nucleotides: TGTGCCAGCAGCTTAGCCGGGGGAGGGGAGACCCAGTACTTC.

The chain uses TRBV28 and TRBJ2-1, with D maybe TRBD2 (6 bases). The length of the CDR3 is 15 residues. The V end lost 6 bases, the J end lost 3 bases, and 15 bases lay between the germline ends. The germline V gene encodes CDR1 MDHEN and CDR2 SYDVKM. The CDR3: CASRGAGNNYNEQFF. CDR3 DNA: TGTGCCAGCAGAGGGGCGGGGAACAACTACAATGAGCAGTTCTTC.

The chain is built from TRBV11-2 and TRBJ2-5, with TRBD1 identical over 8 bases. CDR1 SGHAT and CDR2 FQNNGV come from the germline V gene. There are 14 residues in the CDR3. Trimming cost V 0 bases and J 6 bases; bases outside gene matches: 3. In DNA form, the CDR3 reads TGTGCCAGCAGCTTAGAGGGGACAGGTCAGACCCAGTACTTC. It codes for CASSLEGTGQTQYF. The full variable domain, rest sourced from reference TRBV11-2 and TRBJ2-5, is EAGVAQSPRYKIIEKRQSVAFWCNPISGHATLYWYQQILGQGPKLLIQFQNNGVVDDSQLPKDRFSAERLKGVDSTLKIQPAKLEDSAVYLCASSLEGTGQTQYFGPGTRLLVL.

This chain uses TRBV12-3 or TRBV12-4 with TRBJ1-6; no clear D. Trimming stripped 2 bases from V and 13 bases from J, with 12 bases between. The length of the CDR3 is 13 residues. In nucleotides, the CDR3 is TGTGCCAGCAGTTTAACATCCCAATCGCCCCTCCACTTT. Translation gives CASSLTSQSPLHF.

This clone has just one count. This chain links TRBV6-2 or TRBV6-3 with TRBJ2-5; 9 bases fit TRBD1. V lost 5 bases, J lost 5 bases, and 12 bases stayed unmatched. The germline V gene encodes CDR1 MNHEY and CDR2 SVGEGT. This CDR3 region has 16 residues. The CDR3 bases are TGTGCCAGCAGTCGCCGCCCGGGACAGGGAGGGGAGACCCAGTACTTC. This codes for CASSRRPGQGGETQYF.

V is TRBV4-1 and J is TRBJ2-5, with D possibly TRBD2 on 6 matching bases. The V gene's germline CDR1 is MGHRA and CDR2 YSYEKL. Between the trimmed V and J ends, which lost 5 bases and 2 bases, there was a span of 15 bases. The CDR3 runs 15 residues. The CDR3 sequence: CASSSPGRQQETQYF. In DNA form, the CDR3 reads TGCGCCAGCAGCTCACCCGGGAGACAGCAAGAGACCCAGTACTTC.

Comment on this clone: Other DNA sequences in this specimen translate into the identical CDR3. The rearrangement links TRBV5-6 to TRBJ1-1, with TRBD1 matching 7 bases. V shed 2 bases and J 1 base; nucleotides not matched to a gene: 2. Germline loops: CDR1 SGHDT, CDR2 YYEEEE. The CDR3 extends over 14 amino acids. CDR3 protein: CASSFRDRNTEAFF. CDR3 sequence (DNA): TGTGCCAGCAGCTTCCGGGACAGGAACACTGAAGCTTTCTTT.

This chain connects TRBV7-9 to TRBJ2-5; the D gene is possibly TRBD2 (5 bases). The CDR3 loop spans 17 amino acids. Germline CDR1 SEHNR, CDR2 FQNEAQ (reference sequence). V lost 4 bases and J lost 2, with 20 bases in between. CDR3 DNA sequence: TGTGCCAGCAGCTCAAAGACCAGCCAGCGGACTCAAGAGACCCAGTACTTC. Protein: CASSSKTSQRTQETQYF.